The TCR beta chain described here comes from a study of cytomegalovirus exposure and HLA in healthy donors. Study-wide results and caveats: Some segments of the V type, notably TRBV6-2 and TRBV6-3, were excluded as indistinguishable. TCR association rates varied by HLA locus in a later analysis, with DRB1 highest and HLA-C lowest. About 150 TCR beta chains were listed as cytomegalovirus-associated.

The V end lost 2 bases, the J end lost 5 bases, and 23 bases lay between the germline ends. The CDR3 is made up of 18 amino acids. Per germline, CDR1 SGHTA and CDR2 FQGNSA. Healthy individuals who donated bone marrow served as the donors. A remark on this clone: Its matching antigen is unknown.

PCR employed 60 Vbeta and 13 Jbeta primers. TCRdb keeps only in-frame clones here, not all; method: immunoSEQ multiplex PCR. The sample carries roughly 140,000 clones, under 90% recorded once. J is TRBJ2-3 and V is TRBV7-2, with a possible D match to TRBD2 (7 bases). Sequenced sample: PBMCs. The TCR originated in a male donor in good health and CMV-seronegative. CDR3 in amino acids: CASSLSRRGAGSRDTQYF. CDR3 nucleotide sequence: TGTGCCAGCAGCTTAAGCCGACGGGGGGCCGGGTCTAGAGATACGCAGTATTTT.